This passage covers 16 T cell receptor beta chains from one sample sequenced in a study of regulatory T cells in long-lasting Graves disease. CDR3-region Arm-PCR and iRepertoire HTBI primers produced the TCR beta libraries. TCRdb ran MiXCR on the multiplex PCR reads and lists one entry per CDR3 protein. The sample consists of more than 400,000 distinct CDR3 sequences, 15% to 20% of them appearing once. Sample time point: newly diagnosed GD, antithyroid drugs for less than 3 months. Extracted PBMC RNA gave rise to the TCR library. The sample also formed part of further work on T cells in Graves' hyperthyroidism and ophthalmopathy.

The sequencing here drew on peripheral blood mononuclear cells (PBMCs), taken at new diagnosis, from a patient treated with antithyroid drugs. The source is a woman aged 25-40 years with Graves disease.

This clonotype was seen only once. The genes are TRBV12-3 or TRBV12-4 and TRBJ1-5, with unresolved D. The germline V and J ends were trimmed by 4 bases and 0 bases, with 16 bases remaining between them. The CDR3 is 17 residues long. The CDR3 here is CASSYSERPGSNQPQHF. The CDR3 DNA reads TGTGCCAGCAGTTACTCGGAGAGACCTGGTAGCAATCAGCCCCAGCATTTT.

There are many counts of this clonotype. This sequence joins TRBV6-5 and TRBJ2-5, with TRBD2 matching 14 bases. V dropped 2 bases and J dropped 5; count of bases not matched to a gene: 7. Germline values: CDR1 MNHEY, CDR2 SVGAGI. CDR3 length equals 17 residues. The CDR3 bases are TGTGCCAGCAGTTACGGGGGACTAGCGGGAGAAGGCGAGACCCAGTACTTC. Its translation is CASSYGGLAGEGETQYF.

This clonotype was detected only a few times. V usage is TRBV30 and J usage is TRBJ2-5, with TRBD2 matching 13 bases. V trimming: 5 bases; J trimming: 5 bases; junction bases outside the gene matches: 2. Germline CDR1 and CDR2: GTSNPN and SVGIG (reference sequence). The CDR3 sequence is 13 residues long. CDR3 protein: CAWGLAGVETQYF. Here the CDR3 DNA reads TGTGCCTGGGGACTAGCGGGAGTGGAGACCCAGTACTTC.

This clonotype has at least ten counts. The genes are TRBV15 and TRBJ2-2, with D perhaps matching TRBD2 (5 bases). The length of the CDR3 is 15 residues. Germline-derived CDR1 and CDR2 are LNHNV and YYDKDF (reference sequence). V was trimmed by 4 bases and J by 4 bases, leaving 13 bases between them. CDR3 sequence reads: CATSTLLAATGELFF. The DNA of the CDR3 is TGTGCCACCAGCACCTTGCTAGCAGCCACCGGGGAGCTGTTTTTT.

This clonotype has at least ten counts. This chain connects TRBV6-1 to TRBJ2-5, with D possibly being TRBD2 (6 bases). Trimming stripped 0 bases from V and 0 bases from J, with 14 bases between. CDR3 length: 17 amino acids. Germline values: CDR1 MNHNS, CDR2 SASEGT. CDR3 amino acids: CASSEAPRGSYQETQYF. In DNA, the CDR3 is TGTGCCAGCAGTGAAGCTCCACGGGGGAGTTACCAAGAGACCCAGTACTTC.

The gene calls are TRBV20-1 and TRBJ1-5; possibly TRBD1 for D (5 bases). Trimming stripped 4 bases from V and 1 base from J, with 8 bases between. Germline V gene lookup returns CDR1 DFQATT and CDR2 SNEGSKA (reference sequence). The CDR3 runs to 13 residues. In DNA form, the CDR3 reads TGCAGTGCTATGCGGGACAGCAATCAGCCCCAGCATTTT. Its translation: CSAMRDSNQPQHF.

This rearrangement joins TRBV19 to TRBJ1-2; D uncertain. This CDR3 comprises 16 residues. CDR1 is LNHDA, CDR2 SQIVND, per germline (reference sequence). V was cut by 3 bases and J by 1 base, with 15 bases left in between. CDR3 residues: CASSIRQARVNYGYTF. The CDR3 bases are TGTGCCAGTAGTATTCGACAAGCGAGGGTTAACTATGGCTACACCTTC.

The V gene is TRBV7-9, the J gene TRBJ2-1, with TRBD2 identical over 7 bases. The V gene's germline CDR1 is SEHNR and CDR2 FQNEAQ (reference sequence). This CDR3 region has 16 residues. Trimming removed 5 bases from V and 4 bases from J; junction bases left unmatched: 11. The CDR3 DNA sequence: TGTGCCAGCAGCCTCTCGAGCGGGAACGATTACAATGAGCAGTTCTTC. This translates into CASSLSSGNDYNEQFF. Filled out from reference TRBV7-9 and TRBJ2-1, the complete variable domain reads DTGVSQNPRHKITKRGQNVTFRCDPISEHNRLYWYRQTLGQGPEFLTYFQNEAQLEKSRLLSDRFSAERPKGSFSTLEIQRTEQGDSAMYLCASSLSSGNDYNEQFFGPGTRLTVL.

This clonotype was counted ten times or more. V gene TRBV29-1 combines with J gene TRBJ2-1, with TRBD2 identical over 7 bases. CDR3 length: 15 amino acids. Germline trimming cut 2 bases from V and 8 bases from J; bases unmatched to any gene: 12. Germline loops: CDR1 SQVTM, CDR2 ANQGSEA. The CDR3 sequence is CSVESSGLLLYEQFF. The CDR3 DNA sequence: TGCAGCGTTGAATCTTCGGGACTACTCCTTTATGAGCAGTTCTTC.

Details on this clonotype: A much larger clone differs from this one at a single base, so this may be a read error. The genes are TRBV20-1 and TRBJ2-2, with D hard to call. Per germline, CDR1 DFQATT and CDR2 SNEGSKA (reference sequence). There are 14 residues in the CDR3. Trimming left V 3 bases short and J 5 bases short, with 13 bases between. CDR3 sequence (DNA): TGCAGTGCTAGGACCCCCGAGAGGACCGGGGAGCTGTTTTTT. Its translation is CSARTPERTGELFF.

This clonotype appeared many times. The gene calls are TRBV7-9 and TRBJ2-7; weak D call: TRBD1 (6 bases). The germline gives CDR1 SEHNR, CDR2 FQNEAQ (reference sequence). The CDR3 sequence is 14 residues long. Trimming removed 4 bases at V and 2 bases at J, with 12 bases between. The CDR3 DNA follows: TGTGCCAGCAGCTCAGGGGTAGTCCCCTACGAGCAGTACTTC. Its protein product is CASSSGVVPYEQYF.

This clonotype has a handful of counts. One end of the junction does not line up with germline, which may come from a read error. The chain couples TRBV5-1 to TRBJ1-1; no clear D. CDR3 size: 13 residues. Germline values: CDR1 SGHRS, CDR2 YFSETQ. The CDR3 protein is CASSGPMNTEAFF. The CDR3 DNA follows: TGTGCCAGCAGCGGCCCCATGAACACTGAAGCTTTCTTT.

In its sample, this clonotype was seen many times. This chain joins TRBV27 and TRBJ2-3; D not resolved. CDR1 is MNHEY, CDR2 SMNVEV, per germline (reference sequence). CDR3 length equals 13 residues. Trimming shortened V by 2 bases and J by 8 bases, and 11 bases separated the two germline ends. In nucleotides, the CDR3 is TGTGCCAGCAGTTTAGTGGTCTTTGGTACGCAGTATTTT. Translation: CASSLVVFGTQYF.

CDR3 in amino acids: CASSQENRRGNYGYTF. CDR3 coding DNA: TGCGCCAGCAGCCAGGAAAACAGGAGGGGCAACTATGGCTACACCTTC. The genes are TRBV4-1 and TRBJ1-2; D perhaps matches TRBD1 (5 bases). Germline V gene data show CDR1 as MGHRA and CDR2 as YSYEKL. V was cut by 3 bases and J by 2 bases, with 16 bases left in between. This CDR3 has 16 amino acids.

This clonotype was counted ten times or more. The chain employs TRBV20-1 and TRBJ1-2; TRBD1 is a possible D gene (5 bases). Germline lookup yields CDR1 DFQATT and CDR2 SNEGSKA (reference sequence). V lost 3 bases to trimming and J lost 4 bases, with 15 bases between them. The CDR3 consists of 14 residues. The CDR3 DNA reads TGCAGTGCTAGCGACAGCCTACAGATCTATGGCTACACCTTC. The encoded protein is CSASDSLQIYGYTF.

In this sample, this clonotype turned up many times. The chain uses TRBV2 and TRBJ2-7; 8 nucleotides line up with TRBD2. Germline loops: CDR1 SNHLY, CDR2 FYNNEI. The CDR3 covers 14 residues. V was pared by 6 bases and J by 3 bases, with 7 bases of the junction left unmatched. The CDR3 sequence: CASREDSGNYEQYF. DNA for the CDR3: TGTGCCAGCAGGGAGGATAGCGGGAACTACGAGCAGTACTTC.